The clone carrying this TCR beta chain came up once. The data were obtained in a study of blood T cell repertoires in COVID-19. Study-wide background: Acute and convalescent COVID-19 specimens originated in the United States, Italy and Spain. The analysed material was cDNA or gDNA that came from T cells, B-cell-depleted T cells, or PBMCs.

Per the original data handling: Counts of nucleated cells, estimated from reference gene primer amplification, were obtained. The method was immunoSEQ multiplex PCR; TCRdb's version includes in-frame clones alone and lacks a portion of them. Clone size and V and J calls were adopted from that table, with D and trimming inferred from the DNA. This table holds around 120,000 clones, more than 75% found once. Sequencing input: peripheral blood. The clonotype originates from a woman between 65 and 79 years old with acute or convalescent COVID-19.

The CDR3 bases are TGTGCCTGGAGTACAGGGGGCGACCCTGGAAACACCATATATTTT. Its protein product is CAWSTGGDPGNTIYF. The J gene is TRBJ1-3, the V gene TRBV30, with 9 bases matching TRBD1. The ends lost 2 bases at V and 2 bases at J; junction bases unmatched: 4. Germline values: CDR1 GTSNPN, CDR2 SVGIG (reference sequence). This CDR3 comprises 15 residues.